This record concerns one TCR beta chain sequence. The antigen it binds to is not known. Base qualities are not recorded, but no much larger clone differs from it by a single base. This entry belongs to a study of CD4 T cells in relation to SARS-CoV-2 and coronaviruses (dated by TCRdb to 2020 to 2022). For context, the study as a whole: In the ViraFEST assay, PBMCs were cultured with antigen for nine to ten days, after which TCR beta CDR3s were sequenced to identify clonal expansions specific to the antigen. The Adaptive Biotechnologies TCR-sequencing kit was used for samples from three pre-COVID donors and for the naive versus memory experiments, whereas the other data were Illumina-based. Using patient-derived lymphoblastoid cell lines, the shared crossreactive spike epitopes were mapped to their HLA restriction. For other donors in the study, expansion assays were sequenced with a different, Illumina-based TCR-beta assay. At the level of individual TCR clonotypes, the study measured memory CD4+ T cell crossreactivity between SARS-CoV-2 spike protein and common cold coronavirus spike proteins. An HIV-1 Nef peptide pool or a culture without peptide was used as the negative reference condition. Beyond this particular receptor, the publication reports: Because no donor provided both pre-pandemic and post-infection samples, tracing the source of pre-existing responses was limited. The study was constrained by small numbers of patients and of tested TCRs. Crossreactivity analysis was centred on spike protein, so crossreactivity against other viral proteins was not assessed. In about 60% of donors, memory CD4+ clonotypes turned up that crossrecognized SARS-CoV-2 and at least one common cold coronavirus spike. Significantly weaker SARS-CoV-2-driven expansion was shown by crossreactive clones than by monoreactive clones, consistent with antigenic imprinting.

Trimming takes 5 bases off V and 3 bases off J; junction bases not matched to a gene: 8. The CDR3 measures 17 amino acids from cysteine to phenylalanine. Just the 51-base CDR3 DNA is kept, in frame starting at base 1. CDR1 and CDR2 were assigned from the germline V gene as LGHNA and YSLEER. The library relied on the immunoSEQ multiplex PCR assay. Regarding the original processing steps: During preprocessing, nonproductive sequences were discarded, as were any CDR3s that did not begin with C, did not end with F or W, or were shorter than 7 amino acids. The MANAFEST web app identified antigen-specific clonotypes based on expansion compared with the reference and other culture wells. A clone was considered positive if the clone showed significant expansion compared with the reference culture in 2 of 3 replicate wells at an FDR below 0.05. Positive clones also required significant expansion versus all other tandem wells and an odds ratio above 5. Pairwise Levenshtein distance, computed with the stringdist R package after three terminal residues were trimmed from each end, was used as the measure of CDR3 homology. Entries here come from immuneACCESS through TCRdb and include only in-frame sequences with V and J called. Some clones fail to appear in such tables; in the studies checked, an unresolved V gene covers under half of the shortfall, and the cause of the remainder is unknown. V and J calls and clone size are copied from that table; D and trimming were computed from the DNA. The table for this sample lists 20,000 to 25,000 clones; roughly 66% of them were counted only once. Clones ranked in the top ten supply approximately 11% of the sample.

CD4+ T cells from unexposed donors were collected before the COVID-19 pandemic (2011-2018). The EasySep CD4+ T cell isolation kit was used to isolate CD4+ T cells once the cultures had run for 9 to 11 days. As far as cell numbers permitted, CD4+ T cells from unexposed donors were tested for reactivity against SARS-CoV-2 S and N as well as four spike pools from common cold coronaviruses. About 1.8 million PBMCs per well were cultured in IMDM with approximately 5% human AB serum and about 10 IU/ml IL-2. Half of the culture medium was replaced with fresh IL-2-containing medium on days 3 and 7. Each peptide culture condition was generally run in triplicate replicate wells. The leukapheresis product used for the unexposed donors was purchased from a commercial source. Ficoll-Paque PLUS gradient centrifugation was used to isolate PBMCs from either whole blood or leukapheresis product. PBMCs were either cryopreserved at -140°C or used fresh in the expansion assay. The QIAamp Micro DNA Kit was used to extract genomic DNA from the CD4+ T cells.

The clonotype originates from a human donor in good health. The rearrangement joined TRBV4-3 to TRBJ2-2; the junction holds 11 bases that match TRBD2. Sequenced: CD4+ T cells from PBMCs, cultured in vitro. The sequence in DNA is TGCGCCAGCAGCGCGGCCTCTAGCGGGGGGCACACCGGGGAGCTGTTTTTT. Its translation reads: CASSAASSGGHTGELFF.